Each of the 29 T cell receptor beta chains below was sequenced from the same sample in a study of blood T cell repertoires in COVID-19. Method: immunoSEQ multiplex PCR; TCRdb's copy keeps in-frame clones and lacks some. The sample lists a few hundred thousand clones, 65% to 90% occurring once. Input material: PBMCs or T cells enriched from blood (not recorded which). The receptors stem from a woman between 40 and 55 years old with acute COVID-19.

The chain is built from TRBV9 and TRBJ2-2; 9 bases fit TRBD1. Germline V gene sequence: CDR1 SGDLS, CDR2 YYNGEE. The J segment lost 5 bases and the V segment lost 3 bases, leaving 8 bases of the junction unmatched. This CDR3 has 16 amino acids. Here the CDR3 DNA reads TGTGCCAGCAGCGGGGGACAGGGTATTTCGACCGGGGAGCTGTTTTTT. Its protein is CASSGGQGISTGELFF.

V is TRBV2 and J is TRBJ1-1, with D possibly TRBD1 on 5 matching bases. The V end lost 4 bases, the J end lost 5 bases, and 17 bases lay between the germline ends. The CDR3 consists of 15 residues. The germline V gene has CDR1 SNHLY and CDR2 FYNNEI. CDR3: CASSVSLGRETEAFF. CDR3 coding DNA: TGTGCCAGCAGTGTCTCCCTGGGCAGGGAAACTGAAGCTTTCTTT. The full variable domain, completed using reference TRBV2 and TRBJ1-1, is EPEVTQTPSHQVTQMGQEVILRCVPISNHLYFYWYRQILGQKVEFLVSFYNNEISEKSEIFDDQFSVERPDGSNFTLKIRSTKLEDSAMYFCASSVSLGRETEAFFGQGTRLTVV.

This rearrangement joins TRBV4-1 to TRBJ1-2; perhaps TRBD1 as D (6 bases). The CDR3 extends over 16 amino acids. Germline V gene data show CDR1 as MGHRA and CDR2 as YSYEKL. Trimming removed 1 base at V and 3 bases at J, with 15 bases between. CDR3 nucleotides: TGCGCCAGCAGCCAAGCGGGTCCAGGGGCCTACTATGGCTACACCTTC. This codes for CASSQAGPGAYYGYTF.

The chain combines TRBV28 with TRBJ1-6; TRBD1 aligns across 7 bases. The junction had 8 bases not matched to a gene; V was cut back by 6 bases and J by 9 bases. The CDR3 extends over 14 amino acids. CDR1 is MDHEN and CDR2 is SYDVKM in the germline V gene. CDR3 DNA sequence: TGTGCCAGCAGCCAAGACAGGGATACTTCACCCCTCCACTTT. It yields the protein CASSQDRDTSPLHF.

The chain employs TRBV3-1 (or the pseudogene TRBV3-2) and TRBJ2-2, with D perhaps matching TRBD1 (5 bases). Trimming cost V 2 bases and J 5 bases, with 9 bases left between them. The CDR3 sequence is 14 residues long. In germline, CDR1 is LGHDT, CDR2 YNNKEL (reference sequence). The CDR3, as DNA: TGTGCCAGCAGCCAATCCAGGGATACCGGGGAGCTGTTTTTT. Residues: CASSQSRDTGELFF.

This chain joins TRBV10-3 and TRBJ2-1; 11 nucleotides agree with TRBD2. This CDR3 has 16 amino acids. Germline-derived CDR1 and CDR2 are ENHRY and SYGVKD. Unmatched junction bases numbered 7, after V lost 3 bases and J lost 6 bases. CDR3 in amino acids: CAISDSGTSGSNEQFF. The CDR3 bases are TGTGCCATCAGTGATTCCGGGACTAGCGGTAGCAATGAGCAGTTCTTC.

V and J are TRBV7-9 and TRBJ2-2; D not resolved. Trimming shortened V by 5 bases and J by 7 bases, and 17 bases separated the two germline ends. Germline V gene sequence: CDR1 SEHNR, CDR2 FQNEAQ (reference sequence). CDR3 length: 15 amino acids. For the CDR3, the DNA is TGTGCCAGCAGCCGTTTCCTCCTAGAGATCGGGGAGCTGTTTTTT. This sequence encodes CASSRFLLEIGELFF.

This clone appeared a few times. For the CDR3, the DNA is TGTGCCAGCAGGGCAGGGTTATGGTATGGCTACACCTTC. This translates into CASRAGLWYGYTF. The rearrangement joins TRBV7-9 to TRBJ1-2; a possible D gene is TRBD1 (5 bases). The V gene's germline CDR1 is SEHNR and CDR2 FQNEAQ (reference sequence). Trimming took 6 bases from V and 5 from J, leaving 13 bases between them. The CDR3 sequence is 13 residues long. Full variable domain (rest looked up from reference TRBV7-9 and TRBJ1-2): DTGVSQNPRHKITKRGQNVTFRCDPISEHNRLYWYRQTLGQGPEFLTYFQNEAQLEKSRLLSDRFSAERPKGSFSTLEIQRTEQGDSAMYLCASRAGLWYGYTFGSGTRLTVV.

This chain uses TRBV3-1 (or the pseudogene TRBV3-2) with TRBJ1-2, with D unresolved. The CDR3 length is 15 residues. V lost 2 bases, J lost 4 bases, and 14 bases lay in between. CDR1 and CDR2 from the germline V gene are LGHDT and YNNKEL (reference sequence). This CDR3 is CASSQFAARSYGYTF. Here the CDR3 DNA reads TGTGCCAGCAGCCAATTCGCCGCCAGGTCCTATGGCTACACCTTC.

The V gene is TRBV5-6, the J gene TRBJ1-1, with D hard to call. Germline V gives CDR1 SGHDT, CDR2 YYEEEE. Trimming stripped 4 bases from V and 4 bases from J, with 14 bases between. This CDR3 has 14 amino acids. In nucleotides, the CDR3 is TGTGCCAGCAGCGGGCCAGATCAGATCACTGAAGCTTTCTTT. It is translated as CASSGPDQITEAFF.

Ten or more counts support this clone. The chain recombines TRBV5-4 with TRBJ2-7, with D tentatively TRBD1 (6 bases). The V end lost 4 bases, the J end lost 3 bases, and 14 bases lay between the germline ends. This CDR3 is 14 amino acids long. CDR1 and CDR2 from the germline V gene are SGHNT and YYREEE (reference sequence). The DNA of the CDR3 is TGTGCCAGCAGCCTATCGGGACAAAGCTACGAGCAGTACTTC. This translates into CASSLSGQSYEQYF.

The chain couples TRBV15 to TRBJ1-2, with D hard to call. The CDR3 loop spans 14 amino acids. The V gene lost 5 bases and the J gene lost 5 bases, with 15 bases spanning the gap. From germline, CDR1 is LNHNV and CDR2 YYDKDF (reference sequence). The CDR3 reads CATSPSNSLYGYTF. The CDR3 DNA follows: TGTGCCACCAGCCCCTCGAACAGTTTGTATGGCTACACCTTC.

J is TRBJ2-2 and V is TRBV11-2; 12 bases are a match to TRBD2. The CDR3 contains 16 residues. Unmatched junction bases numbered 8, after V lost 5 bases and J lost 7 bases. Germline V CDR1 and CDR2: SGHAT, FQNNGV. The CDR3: CASSRWLAGGSGELFF. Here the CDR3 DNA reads TGTGCCAGCAGCCGATGGCTAGCGGGGGGGAGCGGGGAGCTGTTTTTT.

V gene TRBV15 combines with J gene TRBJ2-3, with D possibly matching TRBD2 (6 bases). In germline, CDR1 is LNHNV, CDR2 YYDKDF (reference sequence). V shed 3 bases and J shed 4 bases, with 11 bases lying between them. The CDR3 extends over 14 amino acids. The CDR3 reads CATSSRTISDTQYF. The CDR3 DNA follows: TGTGCCACCAGCAGTCGGACTATCTCAGATACGCAGTATTTT.

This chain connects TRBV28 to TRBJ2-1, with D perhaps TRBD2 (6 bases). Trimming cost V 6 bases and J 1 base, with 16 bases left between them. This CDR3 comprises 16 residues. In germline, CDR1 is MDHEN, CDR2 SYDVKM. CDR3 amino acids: CASSQGESGSYNEQFF. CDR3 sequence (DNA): TGTGCCAGCAGCCAAGGAGAAAGCGGGTCCTACAATGAGCAGTTCTTC.

DNA for the CDR3: TGCGCCAGCAGCTTGTCGGGGGGTATGAACACTGAAGCTTTCTTT. It is translated as CASSLSGGMNTEAFF. This chain links TRBV5-1 with TRBJ1-1, with D possibly being TRBD1 (5 bases). Trimming removed 1 base at V and 0 bases at J, with 10 bases between. Per the germline V gene, CDR1 is SGHRS and CDR2 is YFSETQ. This CDR3 has 15 residues.

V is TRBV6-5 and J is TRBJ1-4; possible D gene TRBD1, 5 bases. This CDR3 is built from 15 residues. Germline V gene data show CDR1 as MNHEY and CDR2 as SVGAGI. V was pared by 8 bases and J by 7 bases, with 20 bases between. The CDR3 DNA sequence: TGTGCCAGCGGTTCCCGGGGGGGGGTATCTGAAAAACTGTTTTTT. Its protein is CASGSRGGVSEKLFF.

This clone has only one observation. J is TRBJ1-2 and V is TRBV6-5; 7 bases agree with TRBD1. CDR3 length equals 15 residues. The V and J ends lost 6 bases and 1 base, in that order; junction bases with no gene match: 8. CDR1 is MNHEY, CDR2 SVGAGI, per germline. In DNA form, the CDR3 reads TGTGCCAGCAGACCAACAGGGGCCTATAACTATGGCTACACCTTC. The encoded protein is CASRPTGAYNYGYTF.

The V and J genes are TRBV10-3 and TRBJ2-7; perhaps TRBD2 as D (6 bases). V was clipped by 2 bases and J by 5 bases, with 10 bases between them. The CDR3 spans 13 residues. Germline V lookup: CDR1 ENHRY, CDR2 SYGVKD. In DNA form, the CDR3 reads TGTGCCATCAGTGAGCCGTCGGGGGACGAGCAGTACTTC. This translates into CAISEPSGDEQYF.

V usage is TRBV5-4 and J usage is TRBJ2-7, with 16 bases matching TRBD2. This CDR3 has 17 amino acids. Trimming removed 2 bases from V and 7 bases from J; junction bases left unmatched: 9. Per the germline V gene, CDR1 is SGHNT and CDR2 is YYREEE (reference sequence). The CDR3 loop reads CASSFGTSGGAPVEQYF. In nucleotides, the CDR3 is TGTGCCAGCAGCTTTGGGACTAGCGGGGGGGCCCCGGTGGAGCAGTACTTC.

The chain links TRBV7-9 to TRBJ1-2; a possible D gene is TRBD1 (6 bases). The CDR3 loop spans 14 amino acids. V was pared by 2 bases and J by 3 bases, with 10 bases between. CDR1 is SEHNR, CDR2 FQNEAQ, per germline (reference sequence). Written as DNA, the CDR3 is TGTGCCAGCAGCTTAATTTGGACAGACTATGGCTACACCTTC. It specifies CASSLIWTDYGYTF. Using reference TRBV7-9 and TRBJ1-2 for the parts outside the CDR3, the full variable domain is DTGVSQNPRHKITKRGQNVTFRCDPISEHNRLYWYRQTLGQGPEFLTYFQNEAQLEKSRLLSDRFSAERPKGSFSTLEIQRTEQGDSAMYLCASSLIWTDYGYTFGSGTRLTVV.

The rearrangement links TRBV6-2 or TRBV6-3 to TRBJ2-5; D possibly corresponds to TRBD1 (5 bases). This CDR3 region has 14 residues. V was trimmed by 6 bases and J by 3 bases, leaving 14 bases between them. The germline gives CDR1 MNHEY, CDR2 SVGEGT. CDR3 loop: CASSQERREETQYF. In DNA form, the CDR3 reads TGTGCCAGCAGCCAGGAGCGCAGGGAAGAGACCCAGTACTTC.

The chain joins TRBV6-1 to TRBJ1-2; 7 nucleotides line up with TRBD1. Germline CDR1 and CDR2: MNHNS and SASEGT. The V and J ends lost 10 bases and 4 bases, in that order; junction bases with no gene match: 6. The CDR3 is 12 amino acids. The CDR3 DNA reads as TGTGCCATTAATGACAGGGTCTATGGCTACACCTTC. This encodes CAINDRVYGYTF.

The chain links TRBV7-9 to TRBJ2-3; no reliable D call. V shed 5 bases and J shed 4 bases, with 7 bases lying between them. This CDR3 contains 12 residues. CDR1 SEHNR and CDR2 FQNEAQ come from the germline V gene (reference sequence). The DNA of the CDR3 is TGTGCCAGCAGCACCTCGGCAGATACGCAGTATTTT. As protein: CASSTSADTQYF.

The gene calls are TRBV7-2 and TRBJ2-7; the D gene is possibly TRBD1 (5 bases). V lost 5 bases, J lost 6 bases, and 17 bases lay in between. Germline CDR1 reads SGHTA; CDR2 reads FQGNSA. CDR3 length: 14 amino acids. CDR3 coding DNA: TGTGCCAGCAGCCAAGCGACAGCTACGGGCGAGCAGTACTTC. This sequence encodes CASSQATATGEQYF.

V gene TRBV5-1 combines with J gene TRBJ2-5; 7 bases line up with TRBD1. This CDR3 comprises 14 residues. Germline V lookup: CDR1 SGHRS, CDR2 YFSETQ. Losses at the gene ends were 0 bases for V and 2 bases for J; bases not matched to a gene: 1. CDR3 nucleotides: TGCGCCAGCAGCTTGGGGGACAGTCAAGAGACCCAGTACTTC. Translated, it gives CASSLGDSQETQYF. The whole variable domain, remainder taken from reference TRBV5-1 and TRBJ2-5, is KAGVTQTPRYLIKTRGQQVTLSCSPISGHRSVSWYQQTPGQGLQFLFEYFSETQRNKGNFPGRFSGRQFSNSRSEMNVSTLELGDSALYLCASSLGDSQETQYFGPGTRLLVL.

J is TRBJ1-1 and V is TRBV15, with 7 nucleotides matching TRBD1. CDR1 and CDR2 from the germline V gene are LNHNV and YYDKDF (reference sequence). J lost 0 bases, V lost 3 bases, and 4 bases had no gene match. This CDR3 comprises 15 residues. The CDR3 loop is CATSRGDRVNTEAFF. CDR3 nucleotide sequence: TGTGCCACCAGCAGGGGAGACAGGGTGAACACTGAAGCTTTCTTT.

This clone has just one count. CDR3 sequence: CASSLGAAGFTETQYF. The CDR3 nucleotides are TGTGCCAGCAGCTTAGGGGCCGCGGGATTCACGGAGACCCAGTACTTC. The chain carries TRBV7-2 and TRBJ2-5; D might be TRBD2 (6 bases). The germline V gene encodes CDR1 SGHTA and CDR2 FQGNSA. Between the trimmed V and J ends, which lost 1 base and 5 bases, there was a span of 17 bases. The CDR3 is 16 residues long.

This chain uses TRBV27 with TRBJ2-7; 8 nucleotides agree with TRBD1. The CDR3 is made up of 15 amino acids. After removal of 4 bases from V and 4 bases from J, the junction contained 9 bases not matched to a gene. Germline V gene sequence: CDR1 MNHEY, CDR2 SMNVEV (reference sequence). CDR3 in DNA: TGTGCCAGCAGTTCAAAGGGGGACAGGAGGTACGAGCAGTACTTC. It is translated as CASSSKGDRRYEQYF.